Each of the 13 T cell receptor beta chains below was sequenced from the same sample in a study of T cell responses to AZD1222 COVID-19 vaccine. Repertoires were generated with immunoSEQ multiplex PCR, while TCRdb's copy carries only in-frame clones and drops some. The sample holds fewer than 180,000 clones, roughly 90% seen once. The sequencing here drew on peripheral blood, taken 28 days after the second AZD1222 dose. The receptors originated from an adult who received the AZD1222 COVID-19 vaccine.

This clone was seen more than once but under ten times. The rearrangement uses TRBV5-8 and TRBJ2-7; perhaps D is TRBD1 or TRBD2 (5 bases each). Germline CDR1 SGHTS, CDR2 YDEGEE. V lost 1 base, J lost 6 bases, and 8 bases lay in between. This CDR3 contains 12 residues. The CDR3 loop is CASSLRGTEQYF. The DNA of the CDR3 is TGTGCCAGCAGCTTGAGAGGGACCGAGCAGTACTTC.

The chain couples TRBV7-9 to TRBJ1-1, with D unclear. The CDR3 length is 13 residues. V shed 5 bases and J shed 3 bases, with 10 bases lying between them. Germline V CDR1 and CDR2: SEHNR, FQNEAQ (reference sequence). The CDR3 reads CASSPRGYTEAFF. The CDR3 coding sequence is TGTGCCAGCAGCCCCCGCGGGTACACTGAAGCTTTCTTT.

The J gene is TRBJ1-1, the V gene TRBV6-2 or TRBV6-3; TRBD1 matches at 9 bases. CDR1 MNHEY and CDR2 SVGEGT come from the germline V gene. The CDR3 runs to 14 residues. V shed 0 bases, J shed 4 bases, and the junction held 0 bases outside the gene matches. The CDR3 reads CASSYSDRGTEAFF. Here the CDR3 DNA reads TGTGCCAGCAGTTACTCGGACAGGGGCACTGAAGCTTTCTTT.

The chain combines TRBV5-1 with TRBJ2-1; the D gene is possibly TRBD2 (6 bases). V lost 0 bases and J 9 bases, leaving 16 bases between the germline ends. The CDR3 runs to 15 residues. Germline CDR1 is SGHRS and CDR2 is YFSETQ. The DNA of the CDR3 is TGCGCCAGCAGCTTGGGGACGGGAGTGGGAGGTGAGCAGTTCTTC. Its translation is CASSLGTGVGGEQFF.

The chain couples TRBV18 to TRBJ1-1; tentatively, D is TRBD1 (5 bases). Germline-derived CDR1 and CDR2 are KGHSH and LQKENI. This CDR3 region has 15 residues. V was cut by 3 bases and J by 0 bases, with 11 bases left in between. CDR3 residues: CASSPPGLMNTEAFF. DNA for the CDR3: TGTGCCAGCTCACCTCCGGGGCTTATGAACACTGAAGCTTTCTTT.

The rearrangement uses TRBV6-2 or TRBV6-3 and TRBJ2-3; 10 nucleotides match TRBD1. Per the germline V gene, CDR1 is MNHEY and CDR2 is SVGEGT. The CDR3 extends over 15 amino acids. With 5 bases clipped from V and 2 bases from J, the junction kept 4 bases outside the gene matches. The CDR3 sequence: CASSAGTGVTDTQYF. The DNA of the CDR3 is TGTGCCAGCAGTGCTGGGACAGGGGTCACAGATACGCAGTATTTT.

This clone occurred once. This chain uses TRBV6-5 with TRBJ1-3; no clear D. The CDR3 spans 15 residues. V lost 2 bases and J lost 0, with 8 bases in between. Looked up from germline, CDR1 is MNHEY and CDR2 is SVGAGI. The CDR3 nucleotides read TGTGCCAGCAGTTACAGAGGGCCCTCTGGAAACACCATATATTTT. Protein product: CASSYRGPSGNTIYF.

The V and J genes are TRBV11-1 and TRBJ2-1, with 10 bases identical to TRBD2. The CDR3 extends over 16 amino acids. Per the germline V gene, CDR1 is SGHAT and CDR2 is FQDESV (reference sequence). V gave up 5 bases and J gave up 5 bases; unmatched junction bases: 9. The CDR3 here is CASSTLLAGSHNEQFF. The CDR3 DNA is TGTGCCAGCAGCACCTTACTAGCGGGATCCCACAATGAGCAGTTCTTC.

The V gene is TRBV14, the J gene TRBJ2-1; TRBD2 is a possible D gene (7 bases). The CDR3 is 16 amino acids. Germline V CDR1 and CDR2: SGHDN, FVKESK. V lost 0 bases, J lost 2 bases, and 11 bases lay in between. The CDR3, as DNA: TGTGCCAGCAGCCAAGATCGCGGGGGCACCTACAATGAGCAGTTCTTC. Translating gives CASSQDRGGTYNEQFF.

The V and J genes are TRBV28 and TRBJ2-1; 7 bases agree with TRBD1. The CDR3 length is 16 residues. J was trimmed by 5 bases and V by 0 bases; bases with no gene match: 7. The germline V gene encodes CDR1 MDHEN and CDR2 SYDVKM. The DNA for the CDR3 is TGTGCCAGCAGTTTATGGCCGACAGGGACCAACAATGAGCAGTTCTTC. It specifies CASSLWPTGTNNEQFF. Based on the CDR3 plus reference TRBV28 and TRBJ2-1, the full variable domain is DVKVTQSSRYLVKRTGEKVFLECVQDMDHENMFWYRQDPGLGLRLIYFSYDVKMKEKGDIPEGYSVSREKKERFSLILESASTNQTSMYLCASSLWPTGTNNEQFFGPGTRLTVL.

This clone was seen once. CDR3 in amino acids: CASGSTGPGNTIYF. CDR3 nucleotide sequence: TGTGCTAGTGGTTCTACAGGGCCTGGAAACACCATATATTTT. The chain joins TRBV12-5 to TRBJ1-3, with a weak D call TRBD1 (6 bases). CDR1 and CDR2 from the germline V gene are LGHNT and FRNRAP. CDR3 size: 14 residues. V lost 4 bases and J lost 2, with 9 bases in between.

The genes are TRBV5-1 and TRBJ2-3; D is unresolved. This CDR3 contains 15 residues. Trimming removed 0 bases at V and 0 bases at J, with 8 bases between. Germline loops: CDR1 SGHRS, CDR2 YFSETQ. CDR3 in DNA: TGCGCCAGCAGCTTGGCCTGGGGTAGCACAGATACGCAGTATTTT. Its protein product is CASSLAWGSTDTQYF.

The chain recombines TRBV7-9 with TRBJ1-5; the D is unclear. V lost 4 bases and J lost 4, with 11 bases in between. The CDR3 loop spans 14 amino acids. CDR1 is SEHNR, CDR2 FQNEAQ, per germline (reference sequence). The CDR3 spells CASSSIGSNQPQHF. DNA for the CDR3: TGTGCCAGCAGCTCTATAGGCTCTAATCAGCCCCAGCATTTT. The full variable domain, its missing parts supplied by reference TRBV7-9 and TRBJ1-5, is DTGVSQNPRHKITKRGQNVTFRCDPISEHNRLYWYRQTLGQGPEFLTYFQNEAQLEKSRLLSDRFSAERPKGSFSTLEIQRTEQGDSAMYLCASSSIGSNQPQHFGDGTRLSIL.